This T cell receptor beta chain was sequenced during a study of technical replicates of blood from several donors. The germline V gene encodes CDR1 SNHLY and CDR2 FYNNEI. J was trimmed by 2 bases and V by 4 bases; bases with no gene match: 5. This CDR3 is 17 amino acids long. Sequencing used immunoSEQ multiplex PCR; TCRdb keeps in-frame clones, though not all of them. The table lists over 90,000 clones, around 96% of them singletons, with roughly 0.2% in the top ten. Source material: T cells isolated from PBMCs. The receptor was isolated from a human donor in good health. The V and J genes are TRBV2 and TRBJ2-3, with 14 nucleotides matching TRBD2. The CDR3 nucleotides are TGTGCCAGCAGTGGTAGGACTAGCGGGAGGCCCACAGATACGCAGTATTTT. It is translated as CASSGRTSGRPTDTQYF.